The 10 T cell receptor beta chains below were found in one sample sequenced in a study of blood T cell repertoires in COVID-19. Sequenced by immunoSEQ multiplex PCR; TCRdb stores in-frame clones only, minus some. The top ten clones hold 1.7% of a sample with approximately 210,000 clones, roughly nine tenths of them seen once. The sample comprised peripheral blood. Receptor source: a man aged 65 to 85 with acute or convalescent COVID-19.

This chain uses TRBV5-4 with TRBJ2-4, with 13 nucleotides matching TRBD2. The germline CDR1 and CDR2 sequences are SGHNT and YYREEE (reference sequence). V lost 3 bases to trimming and J lost 15 bases; unmatched junction nucleotides: 9. The CDR3 has 14 residues. The CDR3 sequence is CASSSGLAGQVPYF. The CDR3, as DNA: TGTGCCAGCAGCTCGGGACTAGCGGGACAGGTACCGTACTTC.

The CDR3 reads CASSLFIQPQHF. DNA for the CDR3: TGTGCCAGCAGTTTATTTATACAGCCCCAGCATTTT. The rearrangement uses TRBV28 and TRBJ1-5; D gene uncertain. Germline assignment: CDR1 MDHEN and CDR2 SYDVKM. V was pared by 1 base and J by 7 bases, with 5 bases between. The CDR3 is 12 residues long.

J is TRBJ2-2 and V is TRBV10-3; the D gene is possibly TRBD1 (5 bases). The germline V gene has CDR1 ENHRY and CDR2 SYGVKD. The CDR3 totals 15 residues. Trimming pared 6 bases from V and 3 bases from J, leaving 14 bases between. The CDR3 protein is CAISGHGGDTGELFF. CDR3 DNA: TGTGCCATCAGCGGACACGGCGGCGACACCGGGGAGCTGTTTTTT.

CDR3 nucleotide sequence: TGTGCCAGCAGCCGACTAGCGGTGAACACCGGGGAGCTGTTTTTT. It is translated as CASSRLAVNTGELFF. The rearrangement uses TRBV5-6 and TRBJ2-2, with 9 bases matching TRBD2. The CDR3 sequence is 15 residues long. Unmatched junction bases numbered 2, after V lost 4 bases and J lost 1 base. In germline, CDR1 is SGHDT, CDR2 YYEEEE.

This clone occurred once. The gene calls are TRBV27 and TRBJ2-4; 7 nucleotides line up with TRBD2. The CDR3 sequence is 13 residues long. The germline V gene encodes CDR1 MNHEY and CDR2 SMNVEV (reference sequence). V shed 3 bases and J 4 bases; nucleotides not matched to a gene: 0. CDR3 in DNA: TGTGCCAGCAGTTTCGGGGGGAAAAACATTCAGTACTTC. The encoded protein is CASSFGGKNIQYF.

The gene calls are TRBV28 and TRBJ2-6; no firm D call. The ends were cut back, 7 bases at V and 1 base at J, with 17 bases in the middle. This CDR3 region has 17 residues. Germline CDR1 and CDR2: MDHEN and SYDVKM. The CDR3 sequence: CASTKFRQTSGANVLTF. The CDR3 DNA reads TGTGCCAGCACCAAATTTAGACAAACGTCTGGGGCCAACGTCCTGACTTTC. The variable domain in full, with the rest retrieved from reference TRBV28 and TRBJ2-6, is DVKVTQSSRYLVKRTGEKVFLECVQDMDHENMFWYRQDPGLGLRLIYFSYDVKMKEKGDIPEGYSVSREKKERFSLILESASTNQTSMYLCASTKFRQTSGANVLTFGAGSRLTVL.

This rearrangement joins TRBV11-2 to TRBJ1-2; 7 nucleotides align to TRBD1. Germline CDR1 is SGHAT and CDR2 is FQNNGV. V lost 1 base, J lost 6 bases, and 5 bases stayed unmatched. This CDR3 spans 14 amino acids. The DNA of the CDR3 is TGTGCCAGCAGCTTAGTGGGACAGTTCAATGGCTACACCTTC. This codes for CASSLVGQFNGYTF.

This chain uses TRBV19 with TRBJ2-2; possibly TRBD2 for D (5 bases). Germline lookup yields CDR1 LNHDA and CDR2 SQIVND (reference sequence). V was trimmed by 7 bases and J by 6 bases, leaving 15 bases between them. This CDR3 is 14 amino acids long. In DNA form, the CDR3 reads TGTGCCAGTACCCCAAGGACTGGGCCCGGGGAGCTGTTTTTT. It codes for CASTPRTGPGELFF.

This clone was counted once. The CDR3 spells CASSIGREPVGPYEQYF. In DNA, the CDR3 is TGTGCCAGTAGTATAGGGAGGGAACCGGTAGGGCCCTACGAGCAGTACTTC. The J gene is TRBJ2-7, the V gene TRBV19; maybe TRBD2 (6 bases). The CDR3 has 17 residues. Deletions cut 1 base from V and 2 bases from J, with 18 bases between. Germline-derived CDR1 and CDR2 are LNHDA and SQIVND (reference sequence).

The genes are TRBV12-3 or TRBV12-4 and TRBJ2-7; 7 nucleotides agree with TRBD2. Unmatched junction bases numbered 6, after V lost 8 bases and J lost 2 bases. The CDR3 runs to 13 residues. The CDR3 region has the DNA TGTGCCAGCGGGGGGGACGGGACCTACGAGCAGTACTTC. Residues: CASGGDGTYEQYF.